This T cell receptor beta chain stems from a study of cytomegalovirus exposure and HLA in healthy donors. Findings of the study overall: A later analysis linked a missense DCLRE1C variant to TCR beta V- and J-gene trimming.

This CDR3 spans 14 amino acids. CDR1 is MRHNA, CDR2 SNTAGT, per germline. Trimming shortened V by 3 bases and J by 7 bases, and 13 bases separated the two germline ends. The study ran its PCR with 60 Vbeta and 13 Jbeta primers. The method was immunoSEQ multiplex PCR; TCRdb's version includes in-frame clones alone and lacks a portion of them. The sample consists of approximately 190,000 clones, roughly 87% of them appearing once. Points on this clone: The antigen remains undetermined.

The receptor was derived from a boy aged 2-9 years in good health and CMV-seronegative. The sample comprised PBMCs. The chain is built from TRBV6-4 and TRBJ2-1, with D possibly matching TRBD2 (5 bases). CDR3 sequence reads: CASSDFWERNEQFF. The CDR3 DNA is TGTGCCAGCAGTGATTTCTGGGAGAGGAATGAGCAGTTCTTC.